A selection of T cell receptor beta chains follows, all from one sample in a study of technical replicates of blood from a few donors. TCRdb's table, derived via immunoSEQ multiplex PCR, lists solely in-frame clones and lacks some. In the table there are roughly 60,000 clones, less than 90% of which are singletons. Sequencing used PBMCs. The receptor source for this set is a human donor in good health. Some clones in this sample may be carry-over from other donors' samples. Both conserved end residues are part of each CDR3. Fields, in order: J gene, V gene, D gene, clone size, CDR3 DNA, CDR3 protein. D genes are given only for firm matches. The size field is filled for only some rows; it gives once, few, many or a size class.

J gene: TRBJ2-7; V gene: TRBV28; D gene: TRBD1; clone size: NA; CDR3 DNA: TGTGCCAGCAGTTTTCCCAGACAGGGGTGGGCCTACGAGCAGTACTTC; CDR3 protein: CASSFPRQGWAYEQYF
J gene: TRBJ2-7; V gene: TRBV5-4; D gene: TRBD2; clone size: NA; CDR3 DNA: TGTGCCAGCAGCTTGGCGCGGGGGGGCTCCTACGAGCAGTACTTC; CDR3 protein: CASSLARGGSYEQYF
J gene: TRBJ1-2; V gene: TRBV19; D gene: TRBD1; clone size: NA; CDR3 DNA: TGTGCCAGTAGTGTACAGGGGCGAGGGGGCTACACCTTC; CDR3 protein: CASSVQGRGGYTF
J gene: TRBJ1-2; V gene: TRBV2; D gene: NA; clone size: NA; CDR3 DNA: TGTGCCAGCAGTGATGACAGGAACTATGGCTACACCTTC; CDR3 protein: CASSDDRNYGYTF
J gene: TRBJ1-3; V gene: TRBV18; D gene: NA; clone size: few; CDR3 DNA: TGTGCCAGCTCACCAGACGACCAAGCGTCTGGAAACACCATATATTTT; CDR3 protein: CASSPDDQASGNTIYF
J gene: TRBJ2-7; V gene: TRBV5-1; D gene: TRBD2; clone size: NA; CDR3 DNA: TGCGCCAGCAGCCTGGTGGGTAGCGGGGCCGCTCAGTCAGGGCAGTACTTC; CDR3 protein: CASSLVGSGAAQSGQYF
J gene: TRBJ2-7; V gene: TRBV30; D gene: NA; clone size: NA; CDR3 DNA: TGTGCCTGGAGTCCAGTTAGAGGCGGCGGTGCTTCTGAGCAGTACTTC; CDR3 protein: CAWSPVRGGGASEQYF
J gene: TRBJ1-2; V gene: TRBV19; D gene: NA; clone size: NA; CDR3 DNA: TGTGCCAGTAGTATGGAGACTCGTTTGTCTGGCTACACCTTC; CDR3 protein: CASSMETRLSGYTF
J gene: TRBJ2-5; V gene: TRBV4-3; D gene: TRBD2; clone size: NA; CDR3 DNA: TGCGCCAGCAGCCAGAGACTAGCGGGAGGGACCCAAGAGACCCAGTACTTC; CDR3 protein: CASSQRLAGGTQETQYF
J gene: TRBJ2-5; V gene: TRBV11-2; D gene: TRBD2; clone size: NA; CDR3 DNA: TGTGCCAGCAGCTTAGATTTGACTAGCGGGGGGGCTCGGGAGACCCAGTACTTC; CDR3 protein: CASSLDLTSGGARETQYF
J gene: TRBJ2-6; V gene: TRBV15; D gene: NA; clone size: NA; CDR3 DNA: TGTGCCACCAGCAGAGATCTTAGCTACTCTGGGGCCAACGTCCTGACTTTC; CDR3 protein: CATSRDLSYSGANVLTF
J gene: TRBJ1-5; V gene: TRBV4-1; D gene: NA; clone size: few; CDR3 DNA: TGCGCCAGCAGCCAAGATTTAGTAGGGGCGCAGCAGCCCCAGCATTTT; CDR3 protein: CASSQDLVGAQQPQHF
J gene: TRBJ2-3; V gene: TRBV7-2; D gene: NA; clone size: NA; CDR3 DNA: TGTGCCAGCAGCTCTTTCACAGATACGCAGTATTTT; CDR3 protein: CASSSFTDTQYF
J gene: TRBJ2-7; V gene: TRBV7-9; D gene: NA; clone size: NA; CDR3 DNA: TGTGCCAGCAGCTTAGCGGGGCAGGGGTACGAGCAGTACTTC; CDR3 protein: CASSLAGQGYEQYF
J gene: TRBJ1-1; V gene: TRBV7-8; D gene: NA; clone size: NA; CDR3 DNA: TGTGCCAGCAGCTCTGGTCTTTGGCTTATGAACACTGAAGCTTTCTTT; CDR3 protein: CASSSGLWLMNTEAFF
J gene: TRBJ1-5; V gene: TRBV6-1; D gene: NA; clone size: NA; CDR3 DNA: TGTGCCAGCAGTGCAACGGGGGATCAGCCCCAGCATTTT; CDR3 protein: CASSATGDQPQHF
J gene: TRBJ1-4; V gene: TRBV27; D gene: TRBD1; clone size: NA; CDR3 DNA: TGTGCCAGCAGTCCCTCCCTCAACAGGGGCGGCGAAAAACTGTTTTTT; CDR3 protein: CASSPSLNRGGEKLFF
J gene: TRBJ1-6; V gene: TRBV7-9; D gene: TRBD1; clone size: NA; CDR3 DNA: TGTGCCAGCAGCCCCCGGGACAGGGAGAATTCACCCCTCCACTTT; CDR3 protein: CASSPRDRENSPLHF
J gene: TRBJ2-2; V gene: TRBV5-1; D gene: TRBD1; clone size: NA; CDR3 DNA: TGCGCCAGCAGCTTTGGTACAGGGGGCACCGGGGAGCTGTTTTTT; CDR3 protein: CASSFGTGGTGELFF
J gene: TRBJ2-5; V gene: TRBV4-3; D gene: NA; clone size: NA; CDR3 DNA: TGCGCCAGCAGCCAGGGCCCCGGGACCCAGTACTTC; CDR3 protein: CASSQGPGTQYF
J gene: TRBJ2-3; V gene: TRBV10-3; D gene: TRBD2; clone size: NA; CDR3 DNA: TGTGCCACCGGACTAGCGGGACCAGATACGCAGTATTTT; CDR3 protein: CATGLAGPDTQYF
J gene: TRBJ2-7; V gene: TRBV7-2; D gene: TRBD2; clone size: NA; CDR3 DNA: TGTGCCAGCAGCTTAGAGTGGGGCGGGACTACCGTGCAGTACTTC; CDR3 protein: CASSLEWGGTTVQYF
J gene: TRBJ1-5; V gene: TRBV30; D gene: NA; clone size: NA; CDR3 DNA: TGTGCCTGGAGTTCCCTCGATCAGCCCCAGCATTTT; CDR3 protein: CAWSSLDQPQHF
J gene: TRBJ1-2; V gene: TRBV4-1; D gene: NA; clone size: NA; CDR3 DNA: TGCGCCAGCAGCCAGGCCCGGGGAGGGAGCAACTATGGCTACACCTTC; CDR3 protein: CASSQARGGSNYGYTF